Shown below are 16 T cell receptor beta chains from a single sample sequenced in a study of cytomegalovirus exposure and HLA in healthy donors. The PCR contained 60 Vbeta and 13 Jbeta primers. Generated by immunoSEQ multiplex PCR, the TCRdb table keeps only in-frame clones and is missing some. Its table lists 100,000 to 150,000 clones. Input material: PBMCs. All receptors derive from a man aged 25 to 40 in good health and CMV-seronegative.

The chain is built from TRBV6-6 and TRBJ1-5, with D maybe TRBD1 (6 bases). This CDR3 region has 16 residues. The V end lost 6 bases, the J end lost 0 bases, and 15 bases lay between the germline ends. The germline V gene encodes CDR1 MNHNY and CDR2 SVGAGI (reference sequence). CDR3 nucleotide sequence: TGTGCCAGCAGGGGGGGGCGGCTACTTAGCAATCAGCCCCAGCATTTT. Amino acids: CASRGGRLLSNQPQHF.

V and J are TRBV5-4 and TRBJ2-1; the match to TRBD2 covers 14 bases. Germline V gene lookup returns CDR1 SGHNT and CDR2 YYREEE (reference sequence). The CDR3 spans 18 residues. V shed 3 bases and J 7 bases; nucleotides not matched to a gene: 12. The CDR3 protein is CASSWRLGLAGVGNEQFF. The CDR3 nucleotides are TGTGCCAGCAGCTGGCGCCTGGGACTAGCGGGAGTCGGAAATGAGCAGTTCTTC. The full variable domain, with the rest looked up from reference TRBV5-4 and TRBJ2-1, is ETGVTQSPTHLIKTRGQQVTLRCSSQSGHNTVSWYQQALGQGPQFIFQYYREEENGRGNFPPRFSGLQFPNYSSELNVNALELDDSALYLCASSWRLGLAGVGNEQFFGPGTRLTVL.

The J gene is TRBJ1-5, the V gene TRBV10-3; 7 positions match TRBD1. The ends lost 3 bases at V and 2 bases at J; junction bases unmatched: 7. CDR1 and CDR2 (germline): ENHRY, SYGVKD. The CDR3 contains 16 residues. The CDR3 coding sequence is TGTGCCATCAGTGAATGGGCCGGGACAGGCAATCAGCCCCAGCATTTT. Encoded protein: CAISEWAGTGNQPQHF.

The rearrangement links TRBV9 to TRBJ2-7; 11 bases are a match to TRBD2. Germline V gene sequence: CDR1 SGDLS, CDR2 YYNGEE. CDR3 length: 14 residues. The V segment lost 1 base and the J segment 4 bases; nucleotides outside the gene matches: 1. As DNA, the CDR3 is TGTGCCAGCAGCGTAACTAGCGGGAGTTACGAGCAGTACTTC. Its translation is CASSVTSGSYEQYF.

V gene TRBV7-9 combines with J gene TRBJ2-2, with 8 nucleotides matching TRBD1. This CDR3 is 16 amino acids long. Germline CDR1 is SEHNR and CDR2 is FQNEAQ (reference sequence). V shed 5 bases, J shed 1 base, and the junction held 6 bases outside the gene matches. The CDR3 DNA reads as TGTGCCAGCAGCCGCTATGGACAGGGGAACACCGGGGAGCTGTTTTTT. Amino acids: CASSRYGQGNTGELFF.

The V call is TRBV7-9, the J call TRBJ1-4, with a possible D match to TRBD1 (5 bases). The germline gives CDR1 SEHNR, CDR2 FQNEAQ (reference sequence). This CDR3 is 14 amino acids long. V was clipped by 5 bases and J by 7 bases, with 14 bases between them. CDR3 amino acids: CASSQVRDIEKLFF. CDR3 DNA sequence: TGTGCCAGCAGCCAAGTCAGGGATATTGAAAAACTGTTTTTT.

The chain combines TRBV5-1 with TRBJ2-3; TRBD2 might be the D (5 bases). Trimming took off 5 bases at V and 4 bases at J, with 14 bases between the two ends. The CDR3 is 14 residues long. Looked up from germline, CDR1 is SGHRS and CDR2 is YFSETQ. The CDR3 DNA sequence: TGCGCCAGCAGATTTTCGGAGGATCCAGATACGCAGTATTTT. Translation: CASRFSEDPDTQYF.

The V and J genes are TRBV5-1 and TRBJ1-2, with a tentative D call TRBD1 (5 bases). Germline CDR1 and CDR2: SGHRS and YFSETQ. The CDR3 length is 15 residues. Trimming cost V 1 base and J 5 bases, with 15 bases left between them. The CDR3 is CASSLNGGEGYGYTF. The CDR3 DNA reads as TGCGCCAGCAGCTTGAACGGGGGGGAAGGGTATGGCTACACCTTC.

The gene calls are TRBV7-6 and TRBJ2-7, with D unclear. The V gene lost 1 base and the J gene lost 2 bases, with 12 bases spanning the gap. In germline, CDR1 is SGHVS, CDR2 FNYEAQ. The CDR3 length is 15 residues. The CDR3 sequence: CASSLGEALPYEQYF. The CDR3 nucleotides are TGTGCCAGCAGCTTAGGAGAGGCCCTGCCCTACGAGCAGTACTTC.

A word on this clone: The junction and the germline gene differ at one end; a read error may be behind it. V usage is TRBV19 and J usage is TRBJ2-7; D gene ambiguous. This CDR3 spans 15 amino acids. The germline CDR1 and CDR2 sequences are LNHDA and SQIVND (reference sequence). CDR3 residues: CASSLDPAVTYEQYF. The CDR3 DNA sequence: TGTGCCAGTAGTTTAGATCCCGCGGTAACCTACGAGCAGTACTTC.

The chain is built from TRBV4-2 and TRBJ1-2; the D gene is possibly TRBD1 (6 bases). The germline V gene encodes CDR1 LGHNA and CDR2 YNFKEQ. The CDR3 runs 16 residues. V was trimmed by 0 bases and J by 0 bases, leaving 11 bases between them. The CDR3 sequence is CASSQDSGEANYGYTF. In DNA form, the CDR3 reads TGTGCCAGCAGCCAAGATTCAGGGGAAGCTAACTATGGCTACACCTTC.

V and J are TRBV6-5 and TRBJ1-2, with a tentative D call TRBD1 (5 bases). The CDR3 has 12 amino acids. V dropped 5 bases and J dropped 8 bases, with 12 bases sitting between them. Germline CDR1 MNHEY, CDR2 SVGAGI. The CDR3 reads CASSGGLTGYTF. The CDR3 bases are TGTGCCAGCAGTGGGGGACTGACGGGCTACACCTTC.

The chain uses TRBV11-1 and TRBJ2-1; D perhaps matches TRBD1 (6 bases). CDR1 SGHAT and CDR2 FQDESV come from the germline V gene (reference sequence). The CDR3 spans 17 residues. Trimming stripped 3 bases from V and 8 bases from J, with 23 bases between. As DNA, the CDR3 is TGTGCCAGCAGCTTCGGAAAGTCGGGACAAAGTGGGGATGAGCAGTTCTTC. Protein product: CASSFGKSGQSGDEQFF.

V gene TRBV7-9 combines with J gene TRBJ2-2; unclear D gene. The germline V and J ends were trimmed by 8 bases and 6 bases, with 7 bases remaining between them. The length of the CDR3 is 11 residues. CDR1 SEHNR and CDR2 FQNEAQ come from the germline V gene (reference sequence). CDR3 nucleotide sequence: TGTGCCAGCCCGCCGGCCGGGGAGCTGTTTTTT. It translates to CASPPAGELFF.

The gene calls are TRBV30 and TRBJ2-5; TRBD2 matches at 10 bases. Germline V gives CDR1 GTSNPN, CDR2 SVGIG (reference sequence). The CDR3 loop spans 13 amino acids. V trimming: 4 bases; J trimming: 5 bases; junction bases outside the gene matches: 4. This CDR3 is CAWNGAGGETQYF. CDR3 nucleotide sequence: TGTGCCTGGAATGGAGCGGGAGGGGAGACCCAGTACTTC.

The chain employs TRBV30 and TRBJ2-1; TRBD2 might be the D (5 bases). In germline, CDR1 is GTSNPN, CDR2 SVGIG (reference sequence). V was clipped by 3 bases and J by 5 bases, with 23 bases between them. CDR3 size: 17 residues. CDR3 coding DNA: TGTGCCTGGAGGGGGAGACTACGGACTCACGATAACAATGAGCAGTTCTTC. Translation gives CAWRGRLRTHDNNEQFF.